The entry below describes one T cell receptor (beta chain). These data belong to a study of blood T cell repertoires in COVID-19. Study as a whole: Samples taken during acute and convalescent COVID-19 were collected in the United States, Italy and Spain. In each case, the material was cDNA or gDNA derived from T cells, B-cell-depleted T cells, or PBMCs.

J gave up 7 bases and V 7 bases, and 7 bases lay outside the gene matches. Germline V lookup: CDR1 SGDLS, CDR2 YYNGEE. The CDR3 loop spans 15 amino acids. Original data processing: Reference gene primer amplification gave estimated nucleated cell counts. Measured with immunoSEQ multiplex PCR; TCRdb has only the in-frame clones, and not every one. From that table come the V and J calls and clone size; the DNA was used to work out D and trimming. The table shows some 200,000 clones, with 88% occurring only once. The chain combines TRBV9 with TRBJ2-2, with TRBD2 matching 13 bases. This clonotype was sampled from a man between 40 and 49 years old with active or convalescent COVID-19. The sample consisted of peripheral blood. CDR3 protein: CASGRTSGSGGELFF. As DNA, the CDR3 is TGTGCCAGCGGAAGGACTAGCGGGAGCGGCGGGGAGCTGTTTTTT.